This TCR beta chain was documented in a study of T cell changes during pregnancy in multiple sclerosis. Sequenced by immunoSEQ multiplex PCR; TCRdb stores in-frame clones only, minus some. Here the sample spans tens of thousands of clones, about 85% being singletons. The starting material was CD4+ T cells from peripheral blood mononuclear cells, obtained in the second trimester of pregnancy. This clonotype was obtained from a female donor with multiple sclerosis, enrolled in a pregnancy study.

CDR3 loop: CASSLGQGASTDTQYF. CDR3 DNA: TGTGCCAGCAGCTTGGGGCAGGGGGCTAGCACAGATACGCAGTATTTT. The J gene is TRBJ2-3, the V gene TRBV5-4; the match to TRBD1 covers 8 bases. Germline V gives CDR1 SGHNT, CDR2 YYREEE (reference sequence). This CDR3 comprises 16 residues. V was clipped by 0 bases and J by 0 bases; unmatched bases: 3.